This passage covers 18 T cell receptor beta chains from one sample sequenced in a study of blood T cell repertoires in COVID-19. Here immunoSEQ multiplex PCR was the method, and the copy in TCRdb shows in-frame clones only, minus some. The table has approximately 400,000 clones, more than 70% seen once. Material for sequencing was PBMCs or T cells enriched from blood (not recorded which). These receptors were obtained from a man aged 25-45 years who had recovered from COVID-19.

CDR3 bases: TGTGCCAGCGGAGGACAGGGGGCGAGGGAAGCTTTCTTT. It codes for CASGGQGAREAFF. The V gene is TRBV27, the J gene TRBJ1-1, with 11 bases identical to TRBD1. CDR1 is MNHEY, CDR2 SMNVEV, per germline (reference sequence). The CDR3 consists of 13 residues. Germline trimming cut 8 bases from V and 8 bases from J; bases unmatched to any gene: 7.

This chain connects TRBV7-9 to TRBJ2-2, with 11 bases aligning to TRBD1. CDR3 length equals 19 residues. Trimming removed 3 bases from V and 2 bases from J; junction bases left unmatched: 11. Per the germline V gene, CDR1 is SEHNR and CDR2 is FQNEAQ (reference sequence). The CDR3 reads CASSFFILGQGANTGELFF. The CDR3 DNA is TGTGCCAGCAGCTTTTTTATCCTAGGACAGGGGGCTAACACCGGGGAGCTGTTTTTT.

The chain has TRBV11-3 and TRBJ1-1, with TRBD1 as a possible D gene (6 bases). This CDR3 region has 16 residues. V lost 2 bases and J 3 bases, leaving 16 bases between the germline ends. CDR1 SGHNT and CDR2 YENEEA come from the germline V gene. The CDR3 reads CASSLPLDRRDTEAFF. In DNA form, the CDR3 reads TGTGCCAGCAGCTTACCCCTCGACAGGCGCGACACTGAAGCTTTCTTT.

This clone occurred a few times. The chain uses TRBV15 and TRBJ1-5, with TRBD1 matching 11 bases. CDR1 LNHNV and CDR2 YYDKDF come from the germline V gene (reference sequence). This CDR3 is 22 amino acids long. Trimming cost V 1 base and J 0 bases; bases outside gene matches: 17. CDR3 coding DNA: TGTGCCACCAGCAGAGGCTCATTCTCTAGGACAGGGGGCGAGGATAGCAATCAGCCCCAGCATTTT. Residues: CATSRGSFSRTGGEDSNQPQHF.

The chain joins TRBV7-9 to TRBJ2-1; 7 bases map to TRBD2. J gave up 7 bases and V 5 bases, and 17 bases lay outside the gene matches. CDR1 is SEHNR, CDR2 FQNEAQ, per germline (reference sequence). There are 17 residues in the CDR3. The CDR3 DNA reads as TGTGCCAGCAGCCGAACGAGGAGCGGGGAATTATCGAATGAGCAGTTCTTC. Encoded protein: CASSRTRSGELSNEQFF. Based on the CDR3 plus reference TRBV7-9 and TRBJ2-1, the full variable domain is DTGVSQNPRHKITKRGQNVTFRCDPISEHNRLYWYRQTLGQGPEFLTYFQNEAQLEKSRLLSDRFSAERPKGSFSTLEIQRTEQGDSAMYLCASSRTRSGELSNEQFFGPGTRLTVL.

V is TRBV11-2 and J is TRBJ1-2, with 7 bases lining up with TRBD1. The V segment lost 5 bases and the J segment 4 bases; nucleotides outside the gene matches: 7. This CDR3 has 14 residues. CDR1 is SGHAT, CDR2 FQNNGV, per germline. CDR3 sequence: CASSPQGESYGYTF. The CDR3 coding sequence is TGTGCCAGCAGCCCGCAGGGGGAGAGCTATGGCTACACCTTC.

The rearrangement links TRBV4-1 to TRBJ1-5, with 8 bases lining up with TRBD1. CDR1 is MGHRA, CDR2 YSYEKL, per germline. The CDR3 loop spans 20 amino acids. The J segment lost 3 bases and the V segment lost 1 base, leaving 17 bases of the junction unmatched. In DNA, the CDR3 is TGCGCCAGCAGCCAAGTCGGAATCGGACAGGGAAGGGTTTCCAATCAGCCCCAGCATTTT. It codes for CASSQVGIGQGRVSNQPQHF.

This rearrangement joins TRBV5-1 to TRBJ2-7; D is possibly TRBD1 (5 bases). Germline lookup yields CDR1 SGHRS and CDR2 YFSETQ. CDR3 length: 16 residues. V was clipped by 5 bases and J by 6 bases, with 24 bases between them. The CDR3 nucleotides read TGCGCCAGCAGAGGGGAAATCTTGATGGGTCGAGGCGAGCAGTACTTC. This codes for CASRGEILMGRGEQYF.

The CDR3 spells CASSLGLRGPGNEQFF. The CDR3 DNA reads as TGTGCCAGCAGCTTAGGTTTGCGGGGGCCCGGCAATGAGCAGTTCTTC. The chain employs TRBV7-2 and TRBJ2-1, with D possibly being TRBD2 (7 bases). This CDR3 contains 16 residues. Between the trimmed V and J ends, which lost 1 base and 6 bases, there was a span of 16 bases. CDR1 and CDR2 (germline): SGHTA, FQGNSA. The variable domain in full, with the rest retrieved from reference TRBV7-2 and TRBJ2-1, is GAGVSQSPSNKVTEKGKDVELRCDPISGHTALYWYRQSLGQGLEFLIYFQGNSAPDKSGLPSDRFSAERTGGSVSTLTIQRTQQEDSAVYLCASSLGLRGPGNEQFFGPGTRLTVL.

This chain uses TRBV19 with TRBJ1-1; D remains unclear. The germline V gene has CDR1 LNHDA and CDR2 SQIVND (reference sequence). Trimming took 4 bases from V and 3 from J, leaving 9 bases between them. The CDR3 consists of 13 residues. The CDR3 spells CASSTMADTEAFF. As DNA, the CDR3 is TGTGCCAGTAGTACCATGGCCGACACTGAAGCTTTCTTT.

The rearrangement uses TRBV7-9 and TRBJ1-1; no reliable D call. The V and J ends lost 1 base and 0 bases respectively, with 15 bases between them. The CDR3 has 17 amino acids. Germline V lookup: CDR1 SEHNR, CDR2 FQNEAQ (reference sequence). CDR3 sequence reads: CASSLEGGGSLNTEAFF. DNA for the CDR3: TGTGCCAGCAGCTTAGAGGGAGGTGGCAGTTTGAACACTGAAGCTTTCTTT.

The gene calls are TRBV6-1 and TRBJ2-3; the match to TRBD2 covers 7 bases. The junction had 14 bases not matched to a gene; V was cut back by 6 bases and J by 8 bases. The length of the CDR3 is 15 residues. In germline, CDR1 is MNHNS, CDR2 SASEGT. For the CDR3, the DNA is TGTGCCAGCAGGAACGACGGGGAGGGGCCAGGTACGCAGTATTTT. This gives the protein CASRNDGEGPGTQYF.

The chain is built from TRBV7-9 and TRBJ1-5; D is ambiguous. Deletions cut 5 bases from V and 5 bases from J, with 13 bases between. CDR1 SEHNR and CDR2 FQNEAQ come from the germline V gene (reference sequence). The CDR3 is 14 amino acids. CDR3 nucleotide sequence: TGTGCCAGCAGCGCCGGCCAGACTTATCAGCCCCAGCATTTT. This codes for CASSAGQTYQPQHF.

The rearrangement links TRBV6-2 or TRBV6-3 to TRBJ2-7, with 9 nucleotides matching TRBD1. The CDR3 sequence is 17 residues long. Germline V gene data show CDR1 as MNHEY and CDR2 as SVGEGT. V lost 5 bases and J lost 3; bases outside the gene matches: 14. The CDR3 sequence: CASSNGQGSDSFYEQYF. CDR3 nucleotides: TGTGCCAGCAGTAACGGACAGGGGTCGGACTCGTTCTACGAGCAGTACTTC.

The gene calls are TRBV6-1 and TRBJ1-3; D is perhaps TRBD1 (5 bases). V lost 2 bases, J lost 2 bases, and 10 bases lay in between. Germline V gene data show CDR1 as MNHNS and CDR2 as SASEGT. The CDR3 loop spans 15 amino acids. CDR3 in amino acids: CASSERARAGNTIYF. The CDR3 DNA reads TGTGCCAGCAGTGAAAGGGCCAGGGCTGGAAACACCATATATTTT.

The V gene is TRBV9, the J gene TRBJ1-4; 7 bases are a match to TRBD1. This CDR3 is 12 amino acids long. Trimming cost V 7 bases and J 12 bases; bases outside gene matches: 9. Per the germline V gene, CDR1 is SGDLS and CDR2 is YYNGEE. CDR3 sequence: CASSLQGKELFF. CDR3 bases: TGTGCCAGCTCCCTACAGGGGAAAGAACTGTTTTTT.

The chain has TRBV19 and TRBJ1-4; TRBD1 is a possible D gene (6 bases). Germline-derived CDR1 and CDR2 are LNHDA and SQIVND (reference sequence). With 5 bases removed from V and 7 bases from J, the gap between germline ends came to 17 bases. The CDR3 loop spans 15 amino acids. The DNA for the CDR3 is TGTGCCAGTAGTCTCCGGACAGTTATTGGTGAAAAACTGTTTTTT. Protein: CASSLRTVIGEKLFF.

The genes are TRBV5-4 and TRBJ2-2; D remains ambiguous. CDR3 size: 14 residues. Trimming left V 0 bases short and J 0 bases short, with 3 bases between. Germline CDR1 SGHNT, CDR2 YYREEE (reference sequence). The CDR3 nucleotides read TGTGCCAGCAGCTTGGCCTCGAACACCGGGGAGCTGTTTTTT. Protein product: CASSLASNTGELFF.